This T cell receptor beta chain was identified in a study of shared clonotypes between healthy human individuals. Method: immunoSEQ multiplex PCR; TCRdb's copy keeps in-frame clones and lacks some. Of about 79,000 clones in the sample, 62% were seen once. V lost 2 bases and J lost 4; bases outside the gene matches: 8. Per germline, CDR1 KGHSH and CDR2 LQKENI. The CDR3 has 17 amino acids. The donor population consisted of healthy HIV-negative adults with no recent acute infections or vaccinations. V is TRBV18 and J is TRBJ2-2; TRBD1 agrees at 9 bases. The source is a man aged 25-40 years in good health. The material sequenced was memory CD8+ T cells sorted from blood. Subset: CD45RO+ cells pooled with CCR7-negative TemRA cells. The CDR3 nucleotides read TGTGCCAGCTCACCAAACACAGGGGGCAGGAGCACCGGGGAGCTGTTTTTT. Its protein product is CASSPNTGGRSTGELFF.